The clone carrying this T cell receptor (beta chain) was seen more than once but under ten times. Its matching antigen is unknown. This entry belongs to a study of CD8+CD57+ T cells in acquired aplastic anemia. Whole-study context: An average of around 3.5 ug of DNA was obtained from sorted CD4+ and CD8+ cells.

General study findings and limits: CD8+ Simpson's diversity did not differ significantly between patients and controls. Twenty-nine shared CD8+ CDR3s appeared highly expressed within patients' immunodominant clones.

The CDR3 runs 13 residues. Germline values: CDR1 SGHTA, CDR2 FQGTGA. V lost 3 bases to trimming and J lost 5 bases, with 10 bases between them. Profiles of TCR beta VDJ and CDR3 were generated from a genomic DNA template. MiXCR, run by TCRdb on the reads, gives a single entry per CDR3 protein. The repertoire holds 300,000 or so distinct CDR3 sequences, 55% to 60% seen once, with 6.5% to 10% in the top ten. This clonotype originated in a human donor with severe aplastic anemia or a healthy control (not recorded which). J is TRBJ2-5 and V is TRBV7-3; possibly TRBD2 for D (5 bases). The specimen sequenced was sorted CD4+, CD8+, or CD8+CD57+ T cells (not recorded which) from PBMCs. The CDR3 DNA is TGTGCCAGCAGCTTGGACGAGCGGGAGACCCAGTACTTC. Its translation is CASSLDERETQYF.